The next 21 T cell receptor beta chains were all read from a single sample in a study of blood T cell repertoires in COVID-19. Generated by immunoSEQ multiplex PCR, the TCRdb table keeps only in-frame clones and is missing some. Among under 200,000 clones listed, around 80% were seen once. The source material was peripheral blood. The receptors derive from a man aged 65 to 79 with active or convalescent COVID-19.

This clone was detected once. This rearrangement joins TRBV9 to TRBJ2-5; TRBD1 aligns across 7 bases. The ends lost 0 bases at V and 3 bases at J; junction bases unmatched: 2. Germline CDR1 reads SGDLS; CDR2 reads YYNGEE. There are 14 residues in the CDR3. CDR3 coding DNA: TGTGCCAGCAGCGTAGGTGGGACAGAAGAGACCCAGTACTTC. Amino acid sequence: CASSVGGTEETQYF.

This clone was seen more than once but under ten times. Other DNA variants within this sample encode the same CDR3. The rearrangement uses TRBV12-3 or TRBV12-4 and TRBJ1-5; D not resolved. The V end lost 3 bases, the J end lost 5 bases, and 5 bases lay between the germline ends. The CDR3 loop spans 12 amino acids. The CDR3 is CASSLSDQPQHF. The CDR3 DNA reads TGTGCCAGCAGTTTGAGTGATCAGCCCCAGCATTTT.

DNA of the CDR3: TGTGCCAGCAGTTCTCCAGGGGGCTATGGCTACACCTTC. Residues: CASSSPGGYGYTF. The J gene is TRBJ1-2, the V gene TRBV27, with 7 bases fitting TRBD1. V shed 4 bases and J 4 bases; nucleotides not matched to a gene: 3. CDR1 and CDR2 from the germline V gene are MNHEY and SMNVEV (reference sequence). CDR3 size: 13 residues.

The CDR3 bases are TGTGCCAGTAGTATCCTCGGAGGGGACTATGGCTACACCTTC. Its translation is CASSILGGDYGYTF. The J gene is TRBJ1-2, the V gene TRBV19, with D possibly being TRBD1 (5 bases). The CDR3 length is 14 residues. CDR1 is LNHDA, CDR2 SQIVND, per germline (reference sequence). V lost 3 bases and J lost 3, with 11 bases in between.

The V and J genes are TRBV9 and TRBJ2-3; D ambiguous. V lost 4 bases to trimming and J lost 0 bases, with 3 bases between them. Germline V gene data show CDR1 as SGDLS and CDR2 as YYNGEE. This CDR3 spans 12 amino acids. The chain's CDR3 is CASSPSTDTQYF. The CDR3 nucleotides are TGTGCCAGCAGCCCGAGCACAGATACGCAGTATTTT. The complete variable domain, with remaining parts taken from reference TRBV9 and TRBJ2-3, reads DSGVTQTPKHLITATGQRVTLRCSPRSGDLSVYWYQQSLDQGLQFLIQYYNGEERAKGNILERFSAQQFPDLHSELNLSSLELGDSALYFCASSPSTDTQYFGPGTRLTVL.

The rearrangement joins TRBV19 to TRBJ2-1; 7 bases map to TRBD1. This CDR3 contains 13 residues. Germline trimming cut 6 bases from V and 8 bases from J; bases unmatched to any gene: 7. Germline values: CDR1 LNHDA, CDR2 SQIVND (reference sequence). CDR3 loop: CASSTTGTHEQFF. For the CDR3, the DNA is TGTGCCAGTAGCACGACAGGGACCCATGAGCAGTTCTTC.

The V call is TRBV3-1 (or the pseudogene TRBV3-2), the J call TRBJ1-2; D ambiguous. The CDR3 spans 13 residues. The germline V gene has CDR1 LGHDT and CDR2 YNNKEL (reference sequence). V dropped 0 bases and J dropped 5 bases, with 7 bases sitting between them. The CDR3 region is CASSQDAAYGYTF. CDR3 coding DNA: TGTGCCAGCAGCCAAGATGCGGCTTATGGCTACACCTTC.

This clone was seen a handful of times. The J gene is TRBJ1-5, the V gene TRBV18; 7 bases are shared with TRBD1. CDR1 and CDR2 (germline): KGHSH, LQKENI. CDR3 length: 16 amino acids. J was trimmed by 2 bases and V by 4 bases; bases with no gene match: 8. Here the CDR3 DNA reads TGTGCCAGCTCACTACGACAGGGAATGGGCAATCAGCCCCAGCATTTT. Translated: CASSLRQGMGNQPQHF.

CDR3 coding DNA: TGTGCCAGCAGCTTAGTTGCCGATCACAGTTCACCCCTCCACTTT. Translation gives CASSLVADHSSPLHF. The chain has TRBV7-2 and TRBJ1-6; D is unresolved. Germline CDR1 SGHTA, CDR2 FQGNSA. Trimming left V 1 base short and J 9 bases short, with 13 bases between. The CDR3 length is 15 residues.

This chain uses TRBV3-1 (or the pseudogene TRBV3-2) with TRBJ1-2, with 10 bases identical to TRBD1. Germline loops: CDR1 LGHDT, CDR2 YNNKEL (reference sequence). With 4 bases clipped from V and 5 bases from J, the junction kept 7 bases outside the gene matches. This CDR3 comprises 15 residues. The CDR3 DNA sequence: TGTGCCAGCAGCCCTAGGACAGGGGGTGGATATGGCTACACCTTC. This gives the protein CASSPRTGGGYGYTF.

The chain has TRBV3-1 (or the pseudogene TRBV3-2) and TRBJ2-1, with 7 positions matching TRBD2. CDR3 length: 15 residues. Looked up from germline, CDR1 is LGHDT and CDR2 is YNNKEL (reference sequence). J gave up 3 bases and V 4 bases, and 6 bases lay outside the gene matches. The CDR3 DNA sequence: TGTGCCAGCAGCCCCAGCGGGACTGACTACAATGAGCAGTTCTTC. Protein product: CASSPSGTDYNEQFF.

The V gene is TRBV30, the J gene TRBJ2-5; TRBD2 matches at 12 bases. V was pared by 4 bases and J by 7 bases, with 7 bases of the junction left unmatched. CDR1 and CDR2 (germline): GTSNPN, SVGIG (reference sequence). The CDR3 has 14 residues. In DNA, the CDR3 is TGTGCCTGGACCCTAGCGGGAGGGCATCGGACCCAGTACTTC. Amino acids: CAWTLAGGHRTQYF.

V and J are TRBV5-1 and TRBJ1-2; D perhaps matches TRBD1 (5 bases). The V end was cut by 0 bases, the J end by 6 bases, with 15 bases between. CDR1 and CDR2 (germline): SGHRS, YFSETQ. This CDR3 spans 15 amino acids. Here the CDR3 reads CASSLGPGGEDGYTF. CDR3 in DNA: TGCGCCAGCAGCTTGGGGCCGGGAGGGGAAGATGGCTACACCTTC.

The rearrangement links TRBV19 to TRBJ1-5; TRBD1 agrees at 7 bases. Germline V gene sequence: CDR1 LNHDA, CDR2 SQIVND (reference sequence). V lost 8 bases to trimming and J lost 2 bases; unmatched junction nucleotides: 3. The CDR3 spans 13 residues. CDR3 protein: CASLGQGNQPQHF. CDR3 in DNA: TGTGCCAGTCTAGGACAGGGCAATCAGCCCCAGCATTTT.

The rearrangement joins TRBV7-9 to TRBJ1-2, with 9 bases fitting TRBD1. The germline V gene encodes CDR1 SEHNR and CDR2 FQNEAQ (reference sequence). The CDR3 spans 15 residues. Trimming cost V 4 bases and J 6 bases; bases outside gene matches: 9. The CDR3 bases are TGTGCCAGCAGCTCAGGGACAGGGCCTACCGATGGCTACACCTTC. Translated: CASSSGTGPTDGYTF.

This clone appeared a few times. The chain recombines TRBV15 with TRBJ1-2; no definite D call. Germline CDR1 LNHNV, CDR2 YYDKDF (reference sequence). The CDR3 sequence is 16 residues long. Trimming took off 0 bases at V and 0 bases at J, with 11 bases between the two ends. This CDR3 is CATSRDKSGSNYGYTF. The CDR3 nucleotides are TGTGCCACCAGCAGAGATAAGAGCGGATCTAACTATGGCTACACCTTC.

The chain recombines TRBV7-9 with TRBJ2-2; D not certain. This CDR3 is built from 13 residues. Germline assignment: CDR1 SEHNR and CDR2 FQNEAQ (reference sequence). Trimming removed 3 bases from V and 2 bases from J, with 4 bases in between. CDR3: CASSFPNTGELFF. The CDR3 region has the DNA TGTGCCAGCAGCTTCCCTAACACCGGGGAGCTGTTTTTT.

The chain carries TRBV18 and TRBJ2-7; perhaps TRBD2 as D (5 bases). V lost 3 bases, J lost 5 bases, and 11 bases lay in between. Per germline, CDR1 KGHSH and CDR2 LQKENI. This CDR3 spans 13 amino acids. The CDR3 protein is CASSPQLEDEQYF. CDR3 nucleotides: TGTGCCAGCTCACCCCAACTGGAGGACGAGCAGTACTTC.

The rearrangement uses TRBV7-2 and TRBJ1-2, with unresolved D. Germline CDR1 reads SGHTA; CDR2 reads FQGNSA. CDR3 size: 16 residues. Between the trimmed V and J ends, which lost 3 bases and 0 bases, there was a span of 14 bases. In DNA, the CDR3 is TGTGCCAGCAGCTTCAACGTCGCCTTAGCTAACTATGGCTACACCTTC. Residues: CASSFNVALANYGYTF. The full variable domain, completed using reference TRBV7-2 and TRBJ1-2, is GAGVSQSPSNKVTEKGKDVELRCDPISGHTALYWYRQSLGQGLEFLIYFQGNSAPDKSGLPSDRFSAERTGGSVSTLTIQRTQQEDSAVYLCASSFNVALANYGYTFGSGTRLTVV.

The chain carries TRBV11-2 and TRBJ2-7, with D maybe TRBD2 (6 bases). The CDR3 is made up of 16 amino acids. Germline CDR1 SGHAT, CDR2 FQNNGV. V was shortened by 5 bases and J by 0 bases, with 17 bases between the two germline ends. CDR3 loop: CASSPLPGRLSYEQYF. The CDR3 DNA follows: TGTGCCAGCAGCCCCCTTCCGGGGAGGCTCTCCTACGAGCAGTACTTC.

The DNA of the CDR3 is TGTGCCAGTAGTATAGCGAGAGATCAGCCCCAGCATTTT. It specifies CASSIARDQPQHF. The rearrangement links TRBV19 to TRBJ1-5; no definite D call. The length of the CDR3 is 13 residues. V lost 1 base, J lost 5 bases, and 6 bases lay in between. Germline CDR1 and CDR2: LNHDA and SQIVND (reference sequence).